This entry lists 24 T cell receptor beta chains sequenced from one sample in a study of blood T cell repertoires in COVID-19. Some clones are missing from TCRdb's copy, which holds only in-frame ones; the method was immunoSEQ multiplex PCR. The sample lists 250,000 or so clones, around 89% occurring once. Specimen: peripheral blood. The receptors here all came from a woman aged 25 to 39 with COVID-19, enrolled during active disease.

V usage is TRBV3-1 (or the pseudogene TRBV3-2) and J usage is TRBJ1-6, with D unresolved. The germline gives CDR1 LGHDT, CDR2 YNNKEL (reference sequence). V gave up 1 base and J gave up 11 bases, with 12 bases separating them. The CDR3 spans 14 residues. CDR3 coding DNA: TGTGCCAGCAGCCAAGGTTATTGGGAGGCACCCCTCCACTTT. Translated: CASSQGYWEAPLHF.

V gene TRBV19 combines with J gene TRBJ1-2, with 7 bases matching TRBD1. V was pared by 5 bases and J by 4 bases, with 10 bases of the junction left unmatched. The length of the CDR3 is 15 residues. From germline, CDR1 is LNHDA and CDR2 SQIVND (reference sequence). For the CDR3, the DNA is TGTGCCAGTAGTCCCCGGGACAGTCCTCTCTATGGCTACACCTTC. Translating gives CASSPRDSPLYGYTF.

The J gene is TRBJ2-3, the V gene TRBV29-1; 9 positions agree with TRBD1. Trimming took 8 bases from V and 3 from J; bases not matched to a gene: 9. The germline V gene encodes CDR1 SQVTM and CDR2 ANQGSEA. The CDR3 loop spans 14 amino acids. DNA for the CDR3: TGCAGCACCGACGACAGGGGGGTGACAGATACGCAGTATTTT. This translates into CSTDDRGVTDTQYF.

The V gene is TRBV18, the J gene TRBJ2-4; 9 nucleotides align to TRBD2. The CDR3 is 19 residues long. Germline loops: CDR1 KGHSH, CDR2 LQKENI. The V gene end was trimmed by 3 bases and the J gene end by 2 bases; junction bases not matched to a gene: 14. The CDR3: CASSPLASSAGGTKNIQYF. The CDR3, as DNA: TGTGCCAGCTCACCGTTAGCTTCTAGCGCGGGGGGGACCAAAAACATTCAGTACTTC.

The chain links TRBV4-2 to TRBJ2-3; 9 nucleotides agree with TRBD2. V was pared by 4 bases and J by 7 bases, with 3 bases of the junction left unmatched. The CDR3 sequence is 13 residues long. Germline V gives CDR1 LGHNA, CDR2 YNFKEQ. DNA for the CDR3: TGTGCCAGCAGCCTAGCGGGGGTGAATACGCAGTATTTT. Residues: CASSLAGVNTQYF.

The chain combines TRBV24-1 with TRBJ1-5, with a weak D call TRBD1 (5 bases). The length of the CDR3 is 13 residues. Germline values: CDR1 KGHDR, CDR2 SFDVKD. Trimming removed 5 bases at V and 4 bases at J, with 8 bases between. CDR3 in amino acids: CATSAGFNQPQHF. As DNA, the CDR3 is TGTGCCACCAGTGCAGGGTTTAATCAGCCCCAGCATTTT.

The DNA for the CDR3 is TGTGCCAGCAGCCGTGGACTAGCGGGGACGAGCTCCTACGAGCAGTACTTC. It specifies CASSRGLAGTSSYEQYF. V gene TRBV3-1 (or the pseudogene TRBV3-2) combines with J gene TRBJ2-7, with TRBD2 matching over 12 bases. CDR1 is LGHDT and CDR2 is YNNKEL in the germline V gene (reference sequence). V lost 4 bases and J lost 0; bases outside the gene matches: 7. The CDR3 runs 17 residues.

V is TRBV5-6 and J is TRBJ2-5, with D hard to call. Trimming pared 1 base from V and 2 bases from J, leaving 12 bases between. The germline V gene encodes CDR1 SGHDT and CDR2 YYEEEE. The CDR3 has 15 amino acids. CDR3 region: CASSLRYSLQETQYF. The CDR3 nucleotides are TGTGCCAGCAGCTTGCGGTACAGCTTACAAGAGACCCAGTACTTC.

This clone was seen a handful of times. The genes are TRBV27 and TRBJ1-2; 9 nucleotides line up with TRBD1. The CDR3 extends over 15 amino acids. The germline V gene encodes CDR1 MNHEY and CDR2 SMNVEV (reference sequence). The junction had 7 bases not matched to a gene; V was cut back by 4 bases and J by 4 bases. The DNA for the CDR3 is TGTGCCAGCAGTTCCGGGACAGGGTTAGGCTATGGCTACACCTTC. As protein: CASSSGTGLGYGYTF.

This chain joins TRBV10-3 and TRBJ2-1, with TRBD2 matching 15 bases. The germline gives CDR1 ENHRY, CDR2 SYGVKD. The CDR3 is 15 amino acids. V lost 7 bases, J lost 6 bases, and 4 bases stayed unmatched. The CDR3 DNA reads as TGTGCCATCACTAAGGGACTAGCGGGGGGCAATGAGCAGTTCTTC. Encoded protein: CAITKGLAGGNEQFF.

The CDR3 bases are TGTGCCAGCAGAACAACAGGGGGGTCTGACAATCAGCCCCAGCATTTT. It yields the protein CASRTTGGSDNQPQHF. The genes are TRBV7-9 and TRBJ1-5; 8 bases line up with TRBD1. There are 16 residues in the CDR3. The germline V gene has CDR1 SEHNR and CDR2 FQNEAQ (reference sequence). The V and J ends lost 6 bases and 3 bases, in that order; junction bases with no gene match: 10. The whole variable domain, filled in from reference TRBV7-9 and TRBJ1-5, reads DTGVSQNPRHKITKRGQNVTFRCDPISEHNRLYWYRQTLGQGPEFLTYFQNEAQLEKSRLLSDRFSAERPKGSFSTLEIQRTEQGDSAMYLCASRTTGGSDNQPQHFGDGTRLSIL.

The genes are TRBV19 and TRBJ2-2; possibly TRBD2 for D (5 bases). There are 17 residues in the CDR3. Trimming cost V 6 bases and J 5 bases, with 22 bases left between them. Germline V gene sequence: CDR1 LNHDA, CDR2 SQIVND (reference sequence). The CDR3 DNA is TGTGCCAGTAGCCCTGCCTCCCTTCGGGGTCGGACCGGGGAGCTGTTTTTT. Its protein product is CASSPASLRGRTGELFF.

The chain employs TRBV5-1 and TRBJ2-3; a possible D gene is TRBD2 (5 bases). V lost 0 bases to trimming and J lost 6 bases, with 8 bases between them. This CDR3 has 13 residues. The germline V gene has CDR1 SGHRS and CDR2 YFSETQ. CDR3 DNA sequence: TGCGCCAGCAGCTTGGCCACGGGGGATACGCAGTATTTT. Protein sequence: CASSLATGDTQYF. Filled out from reference TRBV5-1 and TRBJ2-3, the complete variable domain reads KAGVTQTPRYLIKTRGQQVTLSCSPISGHRSVSWYQQTPGQGLQFLFEYFSETQRNKGNFPGRFSGRQFSNSRSEMNVSTLELGDSALYLCASSLATGDTQYFGPGTRLTVL.

The rearrangement links TRBV24-1 to TRBJ1-5; D gene unclear. The CDR3 sequence is 14 residues long. The V end was cut by 3 bases, the J end by 4 bases, with 9 bases between. Germline CDR1 reads KGHDR; CDR2 reads SFDVKD. CDR3 nucleotides: TGTGCCACCAGTGATCCATTGAGAAATCAGCCCCAGCATTTT. It is translated as CATSDPLRNQPQHF.

This clone was picked up one time. V is TRBV5-6 and J is TRBJ2-2, with D possibly being TRBD2 (5 bases). The germline V gene has CDR1 SGHDT and CDR2 YYEEEE. Trimming removed 0 bases from V and 2 bases from J, with 20 bases in between. This CDR3 contains 19 residues. Here the CDR3 DNA reads TGTGCCAGCAGCTTGGAATCTTCTGTGGGCGGGCCAAACACCGGGGAGCTGTTTTTT. Protein: CASSLESSVGGPNTGELFF.

The chain employs TRBV6-7 and TRBJ1-1; TRBD1 matches 9 bases. TRBV6-7 is an ORF; its function is uncertain. The ends lost 4 bases at V and 4 bases at J; junction bases unmatched: 7. This CDR3 has 15 residues. Here the CDR3 reads CASSSGDRVFTEAFF. DNA for the CDR3: TGTGCCAGCAGTTCAGGGGACAGGGTCTTCACTGAAGCTTTCTTT.

The genes are TRBV6-2 or TRBV6-3 and TRBJ1-1; no reliable D call. CDR1 and CDR2 (germline): MNHEY, SVGEGT. The CDR3 is 17 residues long. V was trimmed by 5 bases and J by 0 bases, leaving 19 bases between them. CDR3 sequence: CASSQRKDWGLNTEAFF. The CDR3, as DNA: TGTGCCAGCAGTCAACGTAAGGACTGGGGTTTGAACACTGAAGCTTTCTTT.

This chain links TRBV30 with TRBJ1-6; no definite D call. The CDR3 extends over 14 amino acids. The germline V gene encodes CDR1 GTSNPN and CDR2 SVGIG (reference sequence). V was trimmed by 4 bases and J by 0 bases, leaving 7 bases between them. The chain's CDR3 is CAWMGSSYNSPLHF. The CDR3 coding sequence is TGTGCCTGGATGGGGAGCTCCTATAATTCACCCCTCCACTTT.

The chain recombines TRBV27 with TRBJ1-5, with D hard to call. Germline V gives CDR1 MNHEY, CDR2 SMNVEV (reference sequence). Between the trimmed V and J ends, which lost 10 bases and 3 bases, there was a span of 13 bases. The CDR3 is 13 residues long. CDR3: CATGLAYNQPQHF. The CDR3 DNA reads as TGTGCCACGGGTTTGGCCTACAATCAGCCCCAGCATTTT.

CDR3 amino acids: CASSLLFGERSTDTQYF. In nucleotides, the CDR3 is TGTGCCAGCAGCTTACTTTTCGGGGAACGGAGCACAGATACGCAGTATTTT. The V call is TRBV7-9, the J call TRBJ2-3; D perhaps matches TRBD2 (5 bases). The CDR3 totals 17 residues. V gave up 2 bases and J gave up 0 bases, with 15 bases separating them. Germline CDR1 is SEHNR and CDR2 is FQNEAQ (reference sequence).

This clone was detected only a few times. The V gene is TRBV6-5, the J gene TRBJ1-1; possibly TRBD1 for D (6 bases). The CDR3 consists of 12 residues. V lost 6 bases, J lost 4 bases, and 9 bases lay in between. The V gene's germline CDR1 is MNHEY and CDR2 SVGAGI. CDR3 in amino acids: CASSPTGTEAFF. The CDR3 nucleotides are TGTGCCAGCAGCCCGACAGGCACTGAAGCTTTCTTT.

The rearrangement links TRBV2 to TRBJ1-1; D gene uncertain. The CDR3 totals 17 residues. V lost 4 bases, J lost 5 bases, and 23 bases lay in between. Germline V CDR1 and CDR2: SNHLY, FYNNEI. The CDR3 nucleotides read TGTGCCAGCAGTGCCCGGGGAGGGCCCCCAGGTTATACTGAAGCTTTCTTT. Encoded protein: CASSARGGPPGYTEAFF.

V and J are TRBV9 and TRBJ2-2; no reliable D call. The CDR3 length is 14 residues. Trimming pared 4 bases from V and 5 bases from J, leaving 12 bases between. Looked up from germline, CDR1 is SGDLS and CDR2 is YYNGEE. The CDR3 region is CASSPLDLTGELFF. CDR3 in DNA: TGTGCCAGCAGCCCCCTAGACCTTACCGGGGAGCTGTTTTTT.

This clone has only one observation. This chain uses TRBV4-2 with TRBJ2-7; D is ambiguous. The CDR3 consists of 16 residues. The V gene's germline CDR1 is LGHNA and CDR2 YNFKEQ. V was clipped by 0 bases and J by 3 bases, with 15 bases between them. This CDR3 reads CASSQERATELYEQYF. CDR3 nucleotide sequence: TGTGCCAGCAGCCAAGAAAGAGCGACGGAGCTCTACGAGCAGTACTTC.